Given below is one T cell receptor (beta chain) in context. These data belong to a study of shared T cell receptors in the human thymus. Generated by immunoSEQ multiplex PCR, the TCRdb table keeps only in-frame clones and is missing some. The data show about 660,000 clones, 70% to 90% seen once. V gave up 2 bases and J gave up 6 bases; unmatched junction bases: 16. In germline, CDR1 is MNHEY, CDR2 SMNVEV (reference sequence). The CDR3 consists of 18 residues. These same data were also listed under a study on human thymus T cells. From that paper: Surgeons resected thymus tissue during corrective heart surgery. Among thymic and blood repertoires, usage of V and J genes appeared biased. Related reports documented highly overlapping thymic repertoires among unrelated individuals.

The chain combines TRBV27 with TRBJ2-3, with 8 bases that match TRBD2. The source material was thymocytes. This receptor was identified in a boy younger than two with a congenital heart defect. In DNA, the CDR3 is TGTGCCAGCAGTTTAACCTCTGGAGCGGGGGCCGCACATGATACGCAGTATTTT. Its translation: CASSLTSGAGAAHDTQYF.